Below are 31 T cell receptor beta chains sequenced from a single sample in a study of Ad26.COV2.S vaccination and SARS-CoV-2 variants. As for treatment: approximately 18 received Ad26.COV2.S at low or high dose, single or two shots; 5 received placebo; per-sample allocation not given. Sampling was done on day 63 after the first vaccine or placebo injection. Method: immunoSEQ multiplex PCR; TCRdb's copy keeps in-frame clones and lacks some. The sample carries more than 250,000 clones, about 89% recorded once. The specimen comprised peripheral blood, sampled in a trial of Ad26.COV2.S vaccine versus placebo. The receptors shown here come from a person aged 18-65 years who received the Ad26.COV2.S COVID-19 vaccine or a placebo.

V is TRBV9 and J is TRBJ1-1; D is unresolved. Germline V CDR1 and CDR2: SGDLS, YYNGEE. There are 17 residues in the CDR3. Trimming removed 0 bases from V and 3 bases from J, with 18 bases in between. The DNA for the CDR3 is TGTGCCAGCAGCGTAGAAGCAGACAATCCGGCGGACACTGAAGCTTTCTTT. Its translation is CASSVEADNPADTEAFF.

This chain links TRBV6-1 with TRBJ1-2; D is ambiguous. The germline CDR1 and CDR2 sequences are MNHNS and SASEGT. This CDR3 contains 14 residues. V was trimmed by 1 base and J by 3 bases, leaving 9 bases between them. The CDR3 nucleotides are TGTGCCAGCAGTGAAGGTTCCAGACACTATGGCTACACCTTC. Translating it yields CASSEGSRHYGYTF.

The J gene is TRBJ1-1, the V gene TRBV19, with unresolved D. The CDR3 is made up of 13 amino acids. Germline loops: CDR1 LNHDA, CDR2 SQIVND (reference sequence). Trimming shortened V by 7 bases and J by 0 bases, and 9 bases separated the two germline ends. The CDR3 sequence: CASTPRMNTEAFF. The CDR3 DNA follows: TGTGCCAGTACCCCCCGGATGAACACTGAAGCTTTCTTT.

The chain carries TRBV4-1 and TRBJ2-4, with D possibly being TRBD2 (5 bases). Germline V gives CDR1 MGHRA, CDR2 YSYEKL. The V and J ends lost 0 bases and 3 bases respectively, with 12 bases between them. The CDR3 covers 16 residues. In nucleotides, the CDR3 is TGCGCCAGCAGCCAAGACACTGGACGGGGCAAAAACATTCAGTACTTC. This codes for CASSQDTGRGKNIQYF.

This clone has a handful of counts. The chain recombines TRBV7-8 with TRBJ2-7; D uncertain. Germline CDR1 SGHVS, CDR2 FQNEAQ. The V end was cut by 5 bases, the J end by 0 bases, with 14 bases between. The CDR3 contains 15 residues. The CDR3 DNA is TGTGCCAGCAGCCCAAGGCGGATTAGCTCCTACGAGCAGTACTTC. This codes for CASSPRRISSYEQYF.

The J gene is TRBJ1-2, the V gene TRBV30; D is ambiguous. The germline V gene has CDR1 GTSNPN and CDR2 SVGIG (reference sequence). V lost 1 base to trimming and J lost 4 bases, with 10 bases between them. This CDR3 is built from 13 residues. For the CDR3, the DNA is TGTGCCTGGAGTGCCAAAGGGATCTATGGCTACACCTTC. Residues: CAWSAKGIYGYTF.

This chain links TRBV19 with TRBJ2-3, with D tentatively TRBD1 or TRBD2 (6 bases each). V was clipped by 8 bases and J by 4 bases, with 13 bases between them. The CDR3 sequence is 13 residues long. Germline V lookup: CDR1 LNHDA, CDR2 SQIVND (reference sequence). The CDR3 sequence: CASWRGLPDTQYF. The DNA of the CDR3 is TGTGCCAGTTGGAGGGGGTTGCCAGATACGCAGTATTTT.

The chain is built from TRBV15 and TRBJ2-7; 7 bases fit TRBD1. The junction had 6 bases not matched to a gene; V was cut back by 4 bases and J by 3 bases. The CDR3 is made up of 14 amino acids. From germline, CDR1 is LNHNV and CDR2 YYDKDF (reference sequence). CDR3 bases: TGTGCCACCAGCATAAGACAGGGAAACTACGAGCAGTACTTC. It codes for CATSIRQGNYEQYF.

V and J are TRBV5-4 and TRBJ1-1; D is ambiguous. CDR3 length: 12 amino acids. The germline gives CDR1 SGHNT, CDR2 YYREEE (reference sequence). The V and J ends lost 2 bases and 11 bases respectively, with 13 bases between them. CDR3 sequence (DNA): TGTGCCAGCAGCTTTTTGGGTCTAGGGGCTTTCTTT. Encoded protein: CASSFLGLGAFF. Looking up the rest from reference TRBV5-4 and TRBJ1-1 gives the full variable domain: ETGVTQSPTHLIKTRGQQVTLRCSSQSGHNTVSWYQQALGQGPQFIFQYYREEENGRGNFPPRFSGLQFPNYSSELNVNALELDDSALYLCASSFLGLGAFFGQGTRLTVV.

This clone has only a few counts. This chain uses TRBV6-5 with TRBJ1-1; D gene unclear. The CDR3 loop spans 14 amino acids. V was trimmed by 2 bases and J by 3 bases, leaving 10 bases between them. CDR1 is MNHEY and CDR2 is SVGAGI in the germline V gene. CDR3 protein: CASSYLKWDTEAFF. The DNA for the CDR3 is TGTGCCAGCAGTTACCTCAAATGGGACACTGAAGCTTTCTTT.

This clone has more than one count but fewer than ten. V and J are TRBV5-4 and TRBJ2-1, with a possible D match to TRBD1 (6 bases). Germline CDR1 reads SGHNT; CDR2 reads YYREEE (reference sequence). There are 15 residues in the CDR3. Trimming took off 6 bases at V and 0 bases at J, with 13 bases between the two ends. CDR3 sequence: CASNPTGSSYNEQFF. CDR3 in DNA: TGTGCCAGCAACCCTACAGGGAGCTCCTACAATGAGCAGTTCTTC.

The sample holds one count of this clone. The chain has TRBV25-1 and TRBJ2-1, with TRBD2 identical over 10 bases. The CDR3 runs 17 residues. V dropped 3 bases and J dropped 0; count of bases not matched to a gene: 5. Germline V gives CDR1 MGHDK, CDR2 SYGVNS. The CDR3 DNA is TGTGCCAGCAGTGATACTAGCGGGGATAGCTCCTACAATGAGCAGTTCTTC. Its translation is CASSDTSGDSSYNEQFF.

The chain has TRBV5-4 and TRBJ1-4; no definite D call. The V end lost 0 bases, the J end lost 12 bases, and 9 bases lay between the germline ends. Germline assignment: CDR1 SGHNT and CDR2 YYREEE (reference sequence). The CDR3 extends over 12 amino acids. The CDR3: CASSLAGRELFF. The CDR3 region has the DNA TGTGCCAGCAGCTTGGCCGGTAGGGAACTGTTTTTT.

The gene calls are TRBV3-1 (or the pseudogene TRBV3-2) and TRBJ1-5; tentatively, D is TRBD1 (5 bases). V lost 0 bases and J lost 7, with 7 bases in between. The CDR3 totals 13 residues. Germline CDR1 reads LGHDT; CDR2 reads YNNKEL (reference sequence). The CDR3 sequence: CASSQDPGQPQHF. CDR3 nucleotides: TGTGCCAGCAGCCAAGACCCAGGGCAGCCCCAGCATTTT.

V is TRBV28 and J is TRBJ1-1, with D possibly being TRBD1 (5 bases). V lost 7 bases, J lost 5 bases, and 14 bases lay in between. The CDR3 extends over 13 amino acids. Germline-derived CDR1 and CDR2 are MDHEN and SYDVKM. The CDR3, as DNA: TGTGCCAGCAAGGCCTTGGGGGTTACTGAAGCTTTCTTT. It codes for CASKALGVTEAFF.

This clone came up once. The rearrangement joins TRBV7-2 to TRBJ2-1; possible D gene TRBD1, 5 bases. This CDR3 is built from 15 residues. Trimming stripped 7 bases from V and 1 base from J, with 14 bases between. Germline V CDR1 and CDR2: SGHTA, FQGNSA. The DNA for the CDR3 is TGTGCCAGCACCCAGGGTGTTTGGTCCTACAATGAGCAGTTCTTC. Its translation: CASTQGVWSYNEQFF.

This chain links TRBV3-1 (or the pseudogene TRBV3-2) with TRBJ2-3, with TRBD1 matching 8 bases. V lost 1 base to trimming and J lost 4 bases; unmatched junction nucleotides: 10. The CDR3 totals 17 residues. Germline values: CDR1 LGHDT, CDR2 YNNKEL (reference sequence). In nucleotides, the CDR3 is TGTGCCAGCAGCCAAGGACTTCAGACAGGGGTGGCAGATACGCAGTATTTT. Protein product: CASSQGLQTGVADTQYF.

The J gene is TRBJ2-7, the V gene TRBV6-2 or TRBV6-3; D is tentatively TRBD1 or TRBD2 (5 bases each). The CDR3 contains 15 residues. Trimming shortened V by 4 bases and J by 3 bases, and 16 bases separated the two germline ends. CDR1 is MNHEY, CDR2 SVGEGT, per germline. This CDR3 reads CASSWQGDLVYEQYF. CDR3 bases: TGTGCCAGCAGTTGGCAGGGAGATCTCGTCTACGAGCAGTACTTC.

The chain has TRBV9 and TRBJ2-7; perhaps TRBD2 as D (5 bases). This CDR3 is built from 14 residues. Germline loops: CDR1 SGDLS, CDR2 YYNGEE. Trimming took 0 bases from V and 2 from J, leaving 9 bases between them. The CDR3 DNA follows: TGTGCCAGCAGCGTAGGGACGGGAACCTACGAGCAGTACTTC. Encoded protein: CASSVGTGTYEQYF.

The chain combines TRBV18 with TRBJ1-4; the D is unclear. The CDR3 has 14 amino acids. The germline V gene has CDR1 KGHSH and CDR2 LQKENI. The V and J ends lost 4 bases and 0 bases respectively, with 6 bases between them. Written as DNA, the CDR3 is TGTGCCAGCTCACAACTAACAACTAATGAAAAACTGTTTTTT. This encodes CASSQLTTNEKLFF.

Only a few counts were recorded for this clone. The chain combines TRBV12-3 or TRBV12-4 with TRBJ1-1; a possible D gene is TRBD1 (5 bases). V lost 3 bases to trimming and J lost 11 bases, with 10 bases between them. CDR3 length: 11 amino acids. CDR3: CASSFGGPAFF. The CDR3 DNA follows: TGTGCCAGCAGTTTCGGGGGACCTGCTTTCTTT.

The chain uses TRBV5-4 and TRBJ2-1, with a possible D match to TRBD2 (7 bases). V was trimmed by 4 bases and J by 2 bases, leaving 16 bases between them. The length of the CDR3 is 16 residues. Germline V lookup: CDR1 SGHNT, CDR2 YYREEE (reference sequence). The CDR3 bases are TGTGCCAGCAGCGGGGGGCTAGCGGTGCCCTACAATGAGCAGTTCTTC. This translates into CASSGGLAVPYNEQFF.

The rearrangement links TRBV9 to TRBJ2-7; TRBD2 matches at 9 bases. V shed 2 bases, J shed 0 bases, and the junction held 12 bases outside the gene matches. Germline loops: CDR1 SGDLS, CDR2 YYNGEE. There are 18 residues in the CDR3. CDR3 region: CASSVPHSSGEYSYEQYF. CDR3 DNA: TGTGCCAGCAGCGTGCCTCACTCTAGCGGGGAATACTCCTACGAGCAGTACTTC.

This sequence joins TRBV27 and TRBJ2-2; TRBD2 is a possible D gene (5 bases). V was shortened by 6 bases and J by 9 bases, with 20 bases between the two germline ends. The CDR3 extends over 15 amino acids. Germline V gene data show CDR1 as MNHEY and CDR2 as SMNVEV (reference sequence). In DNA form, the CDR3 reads TGTGCCAGCAGCTTCCTCGCGGGCAGCAGATGGGAGCTGTTTTTT. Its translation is CASSFLAGSRWELFF.

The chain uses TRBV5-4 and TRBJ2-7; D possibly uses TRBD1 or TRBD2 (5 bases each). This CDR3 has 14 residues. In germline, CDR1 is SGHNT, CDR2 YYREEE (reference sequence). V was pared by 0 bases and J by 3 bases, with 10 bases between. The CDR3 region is CASSLGQGDYEQYF. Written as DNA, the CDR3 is TGTGCCAGCAGCTTGGGGCAGGGAGACTACGAGCAGTACTTC.

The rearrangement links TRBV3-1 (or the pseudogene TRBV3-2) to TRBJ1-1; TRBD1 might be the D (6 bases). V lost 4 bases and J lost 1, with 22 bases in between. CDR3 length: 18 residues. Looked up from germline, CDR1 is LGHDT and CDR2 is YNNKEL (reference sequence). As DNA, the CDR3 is TGTGCCAGCAGCCGCCACGTGGGGGCCTCCGGGGAGAACACTGAAGCTTTCTTT. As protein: CASSRHVGASGENTEAFF.

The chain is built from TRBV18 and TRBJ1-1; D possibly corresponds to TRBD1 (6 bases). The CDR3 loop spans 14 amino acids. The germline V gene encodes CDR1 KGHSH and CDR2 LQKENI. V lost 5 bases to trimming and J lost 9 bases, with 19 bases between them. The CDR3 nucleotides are TGTGCCAGCTCATCCGATAACAGGGATAGGAAAGCTTTCTTT. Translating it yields CASSSDNRDRKAFF.

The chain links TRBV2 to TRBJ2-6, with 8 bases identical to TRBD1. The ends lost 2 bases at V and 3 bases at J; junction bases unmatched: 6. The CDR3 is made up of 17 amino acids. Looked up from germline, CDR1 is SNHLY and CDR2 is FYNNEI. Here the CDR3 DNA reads TGTGCCAGCAGTGAACAGGGGGCGCGTAATGGGGCCAACGTCCTGACTTTC. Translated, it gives CASSEQGARNGANVLTF.

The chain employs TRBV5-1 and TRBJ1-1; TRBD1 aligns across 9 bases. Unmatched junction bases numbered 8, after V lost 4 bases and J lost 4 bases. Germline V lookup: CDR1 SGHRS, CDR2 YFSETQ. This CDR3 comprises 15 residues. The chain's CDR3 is CASSAIQGASTEAFF. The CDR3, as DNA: TGCGCCAGCAGCGCCATACAGGGGGCGAGCACTGAAGCTTTCTTT.

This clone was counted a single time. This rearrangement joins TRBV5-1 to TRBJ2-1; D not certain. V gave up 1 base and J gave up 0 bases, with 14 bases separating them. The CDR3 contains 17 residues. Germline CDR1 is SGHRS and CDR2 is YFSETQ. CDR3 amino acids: CASSLPSGTTSYNEQFF. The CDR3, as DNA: TGCGCCAGCAGCTTGCCTTCAGGAACTACCTCCTACAATGAGCAGTTCTTC.

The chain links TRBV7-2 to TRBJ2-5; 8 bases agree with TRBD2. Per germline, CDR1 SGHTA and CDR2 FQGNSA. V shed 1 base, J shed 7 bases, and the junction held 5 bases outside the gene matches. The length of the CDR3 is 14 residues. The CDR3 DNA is TGTGCCAGCAGCTTAGGCGGGGGGCAGGGGACCCAGTACTTC. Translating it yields CASSLGGGQGTQYF. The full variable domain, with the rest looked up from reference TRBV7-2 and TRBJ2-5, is GAGVSQSPSNKVTEKGKDVELRCDPISGHTALYWYRQSLGQGLEFLIYFQGNSAPDKSGLPSDRFSAERTGGSVSTLTIQRTQQEDSAVYLCASSLGGGQGTQYFGPGTRLLVL.